The sample holds a few counts of the clone carrying this T cell receptor beta chain. The antigen remains undetermined. The source of the sample is a study of blood T cells in healthy people across ages. Study-wide results and limits: Roughly linearly, TCR beta diversity per million T cells fell as age increased.

A minimum of 6.5 million PBMCs was isolated per sample. V gave up 6 bases and J gave up 0 bases, with 5 bases separating them. Germline values: CDR1 DFQATT, CDR2 SNEGSKA (reference sequence). This CDR3 spans 12 amino acids. Primers used in a second PCR of roughly 6 to 12 cycles were a sample-barcoded 5' primer and a J-beta primer mix. MiXCR, run by TCRdb on the 5' RACE reads, gives a single entry per CDR3 protein. This sample has about 1.1 million distinct CDR3 sequences; 35% to 40% occur once, and the top ten carry roughly 14%. Sequenced sample: blood. The sequence derives from a man between 18 and 29 years old in good health. The gene calls are TRBV20-1 and TRBJ2-2; D remains unclear. The CDR3, as DNA: TGCAGTGCCCCAGCGAACACCGGGGAGCTGTTTTTT. This gives the protein CSAPANTGELFF.